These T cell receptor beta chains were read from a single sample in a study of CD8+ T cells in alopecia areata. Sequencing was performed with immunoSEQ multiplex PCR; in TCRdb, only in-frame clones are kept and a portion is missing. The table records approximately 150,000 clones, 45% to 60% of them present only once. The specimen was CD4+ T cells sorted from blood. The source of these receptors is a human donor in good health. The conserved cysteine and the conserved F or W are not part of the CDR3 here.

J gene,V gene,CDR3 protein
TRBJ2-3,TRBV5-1,ASSLDVTDTQY
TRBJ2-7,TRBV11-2,ASSLVTGPYEQY
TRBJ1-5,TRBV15,ATSSRGSNQPQH
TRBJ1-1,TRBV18,ASHGTANTEAF
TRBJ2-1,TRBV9,ASSAGTYSYNEQF
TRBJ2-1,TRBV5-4,ASSFGGRLAGTYNEQF
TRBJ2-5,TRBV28,ASSLFAWTGRETQY
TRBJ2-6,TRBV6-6,ASTYRGTGANVLT
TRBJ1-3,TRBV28,ASIGTGETGNTIY
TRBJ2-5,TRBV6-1,ASYLSGRGETQY
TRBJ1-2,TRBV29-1,SVEVDSLSTYGYT
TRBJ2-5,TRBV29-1,SVELAAETQY
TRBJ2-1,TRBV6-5,ASTLSGSGNEQF
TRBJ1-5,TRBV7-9,ASSFGTLSNQPQH